Shown below are 15 T cell receptor beta chains from a single sample sequenced in a study of blood T cell repertoires in COVID-19. Generated by immunoSEQ multiplex PCR, the TCRdb table keeps only in-frame clones and is missing some. The sample holds 80,000 to 95,000 clones, around 79% seen once. Material for sequencing was peripheral blood. These receptors were collected from a woman at least 80 years old with acute or convalescent COVID-19.

The rearrangement joins TRBV7-2 to TRBJ2-2, with TRBD2 identical over 14 bases. Germline values: CDR1 SGHTA, CDR2 FQGNSA. This CDR3 spans 16 amino acids. The V and J ends lost 6 bases and 7 bases, in that order; junction bases with no gene match: 7. Here the CDR3 reads CASRPGLAGAGGELFF. CDR3 DNA: TGTGCCAGCAGACCGGGACTAGCGGGGGCGGGCGGGGAGCTGTTTTTT.

This clone was recorded only once. The chain uses TRBV5-4 and TRBJ1-6, with TRBD1 as a possible D gene (6 bases). CDR3 length equals 16 residues. Trimming cost V 2 bases and J 0 bases, with 9 bases left between them. The V gene's germline CDR1 is SGHNT and CDR2 YYREEE (reference sequence). This CDR3 reads CASSLGGSSYNSPLHF. The CDR3 DNA reads as TGTGCCAGCAGCTTAGGGGGAAGCTCCTATAATTCACCCCTCCACTTT.

This clone has only a few counts. The chain employs TRBV5-3 and TRBJ1-4, with D perhaps matching TRBD1 (6 bases). TRBV5-3 is given ORF status, its function remaining uncertain. Between the trimmed V and J ends, which lost 0 bases and 0 bases, there was a span of 15 bases. The CDR3 runs 18 residues. DNA of the CDR3: TGTGCCAGAAGCTTGGAGGTCAGGGGACGGGCAACTAATGAAAAACTGTTTTTT. It is translated as CARSLEVRGRATNEKLFF.

This clone was seen a few times. The chain is built from TRBV19 and TRBJ2-3; D may be TRBD1 (6 bases). CDR1 and CDR2 (germline): LNHDA, SQIVND (reference sequence). The CDR3 covers 14 residues. V lost 6 bases and J lost 0, with 10 bases in between. The CDR3 is CASRTGPSTDTQYF. CDR3 nucleotides: TGTGCCAGTAGGACAGGCCCTAGCACAGATACGCAGTATTTT.

V is TRBV7-8 and J is TRBJ1-3; D is uncertain. The V end was cut by 2 bases, the J end by 1 base, with 6 bases between. In germline, CDR1 is SGHVS, CDR2 FQNEAQ. This CDR3 comprises 14 residues. CDR3 DNA: TGTGCCAGCAGCTTATCCCGGTCTGGAAACACCATATATTTT. The encoded protein is CASSLSRSGNTIYF.

The chain carries TRBV5-6 and TRBJ1-1; D is undetermined. This CDR3 has 12 amino acids. V was clipped by 4 bases and J by 10 bases, with 14 bases between them. Germline-derived CDR1 and CDR2 are SGHDT and YYEEEE. This chain's CDR3 is CASSVGGEGAFF. CDR3 sequence (DNA): TGTGCCAGCAGCGTGGGTGGGGAGGGAGCTTTCTTT.

This sequence joins TRBV5-8 and TRBJ1-1; 8 nucleotides line up with TRBD1. V shed 5 bases and J 2 bases; nucleotides not matched to a gene: 17. The CDR3 consists of 18 residues. CDR1 and CDR2 from the germline V gene are SGHTS and YDEGEE. Written as DNA, the CDR3 is TGTGCCAGCAGACTCACCCTGTCCCAGGGGGCAGGTAACACTGAAGCTTTCTTT. Its translation: CASRLTLSQGAGNTEAFF. The variable domain in full, with the rest retrieved from reference TRBV5-8 and TRBJ1-1, is EAGVTQSPTHLIKTRGQQATLRCSPISGHTSVYWYQQALGLGLQFLLWYDEGEERNRGNFPPRFSGRQFPNYSSELNVNALELEDSALYLCASRLTLSQGAGNTEAFFGQGTRLTVV.

The chain couples TRBV28 to TRBJ2-3; the D is unclear. CDR1 and CDR2 (germline): MDHEN, SYDVKM. The CDR3 runs to 12 residues. V shed 4 bases and J shed 11 bases, with 13 bases lying between them. This chain's CDR3 is CASSWVSNRQYF. CDR3 nucleotide sequence: TGTGCCAGCAGTTGGGTGTCGAACAGGCAGTATTTT.

The V and J genes are TRBV29-1 and TRBJ2-3; 13 nucleotides match TRBD2. V was clipped by 3 bases and J by 3 bases; unmatched bases: 3. CDR3 length: 15 amino acids. Germline loops: CDR1 SQVTM, CDR2 ANQGSEA. The CDR3 region is CSVDATSGGTDTQYF. The CDR3 nucleotides are TGCAGCGTTGATGCGACTAGCGGGGGGACAGATACGCAGTATTTT.

The gene calls are TRBV29-1 and TRBJ1-1, with D possibly being TRBD1 (5 bases). CDR1 SQVTM and CDR2 ANQGSEA come from the germline V gene. Trimming took 3 bases from V and 0 from J, leaving 8 bases between them. The CDR3 has 13 residues. This chain's CDR3 is CSVDNRMNTEAFF. The CDR3 DNA sequence: TGCAGCGTTGACAACAGGATGAACACTGAAGCTTTCTTT.

This clone was picked up one time. This sequence joins TRBV6-5 and TRBJ1-1, with a tentative D call TRBD1 (6 bases). Germline V gene lookup returns CDR1 MNHEY and CDR2 SVGAGI. V was trimmed by 6 bases and J by 4 bases, leaving 15 bases between them. The CDR3 covers 14 residues. The CDR3 region has the DNA TGTGCCAGCAGCGAGTCGAGGGGGGGCACTGAAGCTTTCTTT. It yields the protein CASSESRGGTEAFF.

This clone was seen a handful of times. The V gene is TRBV7-9, the J gene TRBJ2-7, with 9 bases identical to TRBD1. The CDR3 totals 12 residues. Per germline, CDR1 SEHNR and CDR2 FQNEAQ (reference sequence). The V segment lost 5 bases and the J segment 4 bases; nucleotides outside the gene matches: 0. The CDR3, as DNA: TGTGCCAGCAGCGGACAGGGGTACGAGCAGTACTTC. Its protein product is CASSGQGYEQYF.

The J gene is TRBJ2-7, the V gene TRBV9, with D maybe TRBD2 (6 bases). The CDR3 is 14 amino acids. V was clipped by 0 bases and J by 2 bases, with 9 bases between them. CDR1 SGDLS and CDR2 YYNGEE come from the germline V gene. CDR3 loop: CASSVAWGAYEQYF. In DNA, the CDR3 is TGTGCCAGCAGCGTAGCTTGGGGGGCCTACGAGCAGTACTTC.

The CDR3, as DNA: TGTGCCAGCAGCTTAGTGGCTAGCGGGAGCAATGAGCAGTTCTTC. It yields the protein CASSLVASGSNEQFF. This sequence joins TRBV7-2 and TRBJ2-1, with TRBD2 identical over 10 bases. In germline, CDR1 is SGHTA, CDR2 FQGNSA. With V trimmed by 1 base and J by 6 bases, 3 bases remained unmatched. The CDR3 covers 15 residues.

The chain has TRBV18 and TRBJ2-3, with 11 bases fitting TRBD1. The CDR3 loop spans 15 amino acids. Per the germline V gene, CDR1 is KGHSH and CDR2 is LQKENI. The V gene end was trimmed by 2 bases and the J gene end by 5 bases; junction bases not matched to a gene: 3. In nucleotides, the CDR3 is TGTGCCAGCTCACCAGGACAGGGGGCAATAGATACGCAGTATTTT. Translating it yields CASSPGQGAIDTQYF.